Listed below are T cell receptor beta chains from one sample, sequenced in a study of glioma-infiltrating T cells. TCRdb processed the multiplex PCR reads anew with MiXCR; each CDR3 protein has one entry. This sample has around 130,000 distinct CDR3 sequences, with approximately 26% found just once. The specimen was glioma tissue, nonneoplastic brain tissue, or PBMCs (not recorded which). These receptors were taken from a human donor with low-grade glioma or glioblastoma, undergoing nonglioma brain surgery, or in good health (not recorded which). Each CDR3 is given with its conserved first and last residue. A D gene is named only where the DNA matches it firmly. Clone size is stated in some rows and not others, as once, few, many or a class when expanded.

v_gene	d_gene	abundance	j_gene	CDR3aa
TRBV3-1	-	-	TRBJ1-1	CASSHNLGSTEAFF
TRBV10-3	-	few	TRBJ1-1	CAIRGTSQNTEAFF
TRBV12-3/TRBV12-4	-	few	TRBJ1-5	CASSLRGVGNQPQHF
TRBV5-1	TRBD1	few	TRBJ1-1	CASSDGTGQSAFF
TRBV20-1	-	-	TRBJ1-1	CSAGKTWDFIRSGAFF
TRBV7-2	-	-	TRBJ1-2	CASSFYICSATRDGYTF
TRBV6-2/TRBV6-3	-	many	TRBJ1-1	CASSYRGNTEAFF
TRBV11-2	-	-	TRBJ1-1	CASGQNGQREAFF
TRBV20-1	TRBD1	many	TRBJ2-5	CSARDPGTDRETQYF
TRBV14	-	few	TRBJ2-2	CASSHRREPGYFANTGELFF
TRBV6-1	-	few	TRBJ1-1	CASSLYQMTEAFF
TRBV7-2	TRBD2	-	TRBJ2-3	CASSPTSGMRTDTQYF
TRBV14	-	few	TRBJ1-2	CASSQVLGANYGYTF
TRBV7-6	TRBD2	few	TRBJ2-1	CASSLASGLAANEQFF
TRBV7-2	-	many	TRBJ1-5	CASSLRQANQPQHF
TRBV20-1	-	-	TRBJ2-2	CSARSQGNTGELFF
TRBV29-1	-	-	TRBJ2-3	CSVVGVAVSTDTQYF
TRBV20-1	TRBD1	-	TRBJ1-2	CSARGAGQGMGYGYTF
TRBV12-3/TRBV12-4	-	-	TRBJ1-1	CASSLRMGENTEAFF
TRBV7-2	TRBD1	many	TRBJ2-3	CASSPGTGGDTQYF
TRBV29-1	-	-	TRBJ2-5	CSVSGGPKTQYF
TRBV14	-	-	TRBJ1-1	CASSQGLRGTRNTEAFF
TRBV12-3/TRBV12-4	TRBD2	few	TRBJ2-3	CASSPSGLSTDTQYF
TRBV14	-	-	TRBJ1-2	CASSQVLGTYTF
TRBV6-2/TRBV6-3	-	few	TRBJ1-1	CASSYSREVNTEAFF
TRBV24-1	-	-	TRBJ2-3	CATSGSGRDTQYF
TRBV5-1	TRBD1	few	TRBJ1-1	CASSLDRLGAFF
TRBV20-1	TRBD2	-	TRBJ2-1	CSARDPAGGRNEQFF
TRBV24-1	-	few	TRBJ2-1	CATSVGGSYNEQFF
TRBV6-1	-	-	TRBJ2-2	CASSNRGGTGELFF
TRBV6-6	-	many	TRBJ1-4	CASSYYPPTGQNEKLFF
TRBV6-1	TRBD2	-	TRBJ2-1	CASSPTSGGPNEQFF
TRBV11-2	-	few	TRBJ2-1	CASSPGRGGYEQFF